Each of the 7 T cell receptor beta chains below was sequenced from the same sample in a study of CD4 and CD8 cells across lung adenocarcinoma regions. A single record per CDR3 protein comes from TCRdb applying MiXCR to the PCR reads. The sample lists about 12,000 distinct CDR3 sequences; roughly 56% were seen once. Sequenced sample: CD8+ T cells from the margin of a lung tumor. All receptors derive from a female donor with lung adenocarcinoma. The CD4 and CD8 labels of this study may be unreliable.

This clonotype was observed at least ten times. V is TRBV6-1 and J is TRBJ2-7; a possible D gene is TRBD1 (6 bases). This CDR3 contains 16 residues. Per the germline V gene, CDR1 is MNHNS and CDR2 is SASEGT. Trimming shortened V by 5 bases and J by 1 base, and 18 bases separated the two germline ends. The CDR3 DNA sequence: TGTGCCAGCAGTCCCCCGTACAGGGAGTGGTCCTACGAGCAGTACTTC. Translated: CASSPPYREWSYEQYF.

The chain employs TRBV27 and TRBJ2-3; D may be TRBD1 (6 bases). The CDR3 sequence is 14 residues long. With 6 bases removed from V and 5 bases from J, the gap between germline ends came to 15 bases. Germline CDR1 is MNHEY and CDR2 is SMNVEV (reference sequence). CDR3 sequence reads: CASSAATGKDTQYF. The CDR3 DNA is TGTGCCAGCAGCGCGGCTACAGGGAAAGATACGCAGTATTTT.

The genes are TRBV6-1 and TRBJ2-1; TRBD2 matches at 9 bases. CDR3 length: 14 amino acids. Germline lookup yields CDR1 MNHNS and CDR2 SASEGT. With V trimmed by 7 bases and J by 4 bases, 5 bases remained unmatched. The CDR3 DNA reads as TGTGCCAGCAAGCGGGGGGACCAGTACAATGAGCAGTTCTTC. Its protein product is CASKRGDQYNEQFF.

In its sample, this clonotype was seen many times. This CDR3 reads CASSLAGNTDTQYF. The CDR3 bases are TGTGCCAGCAGTTTAGCGGGGAACACAGATACGCAGTATTTT. The V and J genes are TRBV12-3 or TRBV12-4 and TRBJ2-3, with D unresolved. V was clipped by 0 bases and J by 2 bases, with 6 bases between them. The CDR3 runs 14 residues.

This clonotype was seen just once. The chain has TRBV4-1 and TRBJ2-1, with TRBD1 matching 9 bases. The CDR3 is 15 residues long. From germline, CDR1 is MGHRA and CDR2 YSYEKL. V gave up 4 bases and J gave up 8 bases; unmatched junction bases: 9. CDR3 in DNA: TGCGCCAGCAGCCCCCAAGAACAGGGGGCAGATGAGCAGTTCTTC. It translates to CASSPQEQGADEQFF.

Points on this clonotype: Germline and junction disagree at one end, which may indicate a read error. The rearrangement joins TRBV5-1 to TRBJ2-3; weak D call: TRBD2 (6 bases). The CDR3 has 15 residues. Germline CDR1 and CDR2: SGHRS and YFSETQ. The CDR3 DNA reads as TGCGCCAGCAGCTTAGGCCAGCGGGTCCGAGATACCCAGTATTTT. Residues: CASSLGQRVRDTQYF.

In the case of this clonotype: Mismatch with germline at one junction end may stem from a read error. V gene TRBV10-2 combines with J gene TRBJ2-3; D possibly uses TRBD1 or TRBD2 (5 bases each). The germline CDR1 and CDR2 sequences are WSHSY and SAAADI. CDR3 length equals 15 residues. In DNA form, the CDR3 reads TGCGCCAGCAGAGAGGTGGTGGGGACCAAAAATATGCAGTACTTT. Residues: CASREVVGTKNMQYF.